This TCR beta chain was captured in a study of T cell responses to AZD1222 COVID-19 vaccine (dated by TCRdb to the early 2020s). About the full investigation: AZD1222 recipients with second doses at about 4 weeks or about 12 weeks were pooled, because spike-specific TCR depth and breadth did not differ between schedules. A total of about 240 trial participants underwent TCR sequencing, of whom 207 received two doses of AZD1222 and around 25 received two doses of the MenACWY control vaccine. Trial participants were enrolled by age into subgroups of 18-55, 56-69 and 70-plus years, and about 150, 27 and 61 TCR-sequenced participants, respectively, were included in these subgroups. The study at large found these results: Reportedly, almost half of the unique spike-specific TCRs recognized epitopes lying outside the regions that are mutated in the B.1.351 and B.1.1.7 variants. Only five to seven AZD1222 recipients were SARS-CoV-2 seropositive at baseline, limiting conclusions about previously exposed vaccinees. After two AZD1222 doses, both the breadth and the depth of spike-specific TCRs were significantly higher than at day 0 and than in MenACWY recipients. Participants were mostly white British and included more females than males, and it was suggested by the authors that clonal diversity may have been underestimated. Vaccine-associated CD4 TCRs spanned the whole spike protein, with dominant responses in regions 160-218 and 743-854. In the small 56-69-year group, the increase in depth fell short of significance, most likely because of low power. Because no samples from the day 14 peak response were available, repertoires could be characterized only after the peak T cell response.

The CDR3 starts with the cysteine, ends with the phenylalanine, and has 14 residues. CDR3 DNA is the only sequence kept; it has 42 bases, read in frame from the first base. V and J are truncated by 3 bases and 2 bases respectively, leaving an intervening sequence of 11 bases. The germline V gene provides CDR1 KGHSH and CDR2 LQKENI. A word on this clone: Its target antigen remains unknown. Qualities for individual bases were not recorded, and no much larger clone is one base off.

The CDR3 regions of human TCRbeta chains were analyzed by immunosequencing. The study's own analysis went as follows. TCRs in the repertoires were matched against a reference library of SARS-CoV-2-specific TCRs that had been generated with the MIRA antigen-specificity platform. Breadth was defined as the fraction of unique TCRs that were SARS-CoV-2-associated. Depth was defined as the fraction of total T cells that were SARS-CoV-2-associated. Each spike-specific TCR was assigned to its reactive spike region and to a CD4 or CD8 class using the MIRA data. Log10-transformed breadth and depth values were compared by one-way ANOVA with Sidak's multiple comparisons tests. Sourced from immuneACCESS, this table was stored by TCRdb with only in-frame sequences that have V and J called. A share of the clones is absent; for the studies checked, an unresolved V gene accounts for under half, and the remainder has no known explanation. V, J and clone size reflect that table, while D and trimming were determined from the DNA. The sample contains about 150,000 clones, about nine tenths of them found a single time. Approximately 5.1% of the sample rests with the top ten.

The time point label on this specimen signifies: baseline before first vaccination. Vaccinee samples came from UK trials COV001 and COV002, including a single-blind randomized controlled phase 2/3 trial of AZD1222 (ChAdOx1 nCoV-19) in healthy adults. Trial participant PBMC samples were collected at day 0 and day 28 after the second dose for TCRbeta chain sequencing. The sequence was obtained from an adult in good health. The sequencing used peripheral blood, collected on day 0 of AZD1222 vaccination. The rearrangement combines TRBV18 with TRBJ2-7; the D gene cannot be resolved reliably. CDR3 loop: CASSPTGVAYEQYF. At the DNA level, the sequence is TGTGCCAGCTCACCCACTGGCGTCGCCTACGAGCAGTACTTC.